This T cell receptor (beta chain) was identified in a study of blood T cell repertoires in COVID-19. Study-wide context: T cells, B-cell-depleted T cells, or PBMCs supplied cDNA or gDNA.

The assay was immunoSEQ multiplex PCR, and TCRdb's table has in-frame clones only and misses some. The sample lists some 180,000 clones; about four fifths were seen once. Germline V gene data show CDR1 as SGHNT and CDR2 as YYREEE (reference sequence). The CDR3 has 16 amino acids. The V and J ends lost 6 bases and 4 bases respectively, with 22 bases between them. This chain links TRBV5-4 with TRBJ1-2, with a weak D call TRBD1 (6 bases). This TCR derives from a woman in her thirties or forties with COVID-19, enrolled during active disease. Sequencing input: peripheral blood. The CDR3 DNA follows: TGTGCCAGCACCGATACTCAGGGGAGGGTTGGCTATGGCTACACCTTC. Protein product: CASTDTQGRVGYGYTF.